Sequencing of this T cell receptor (beta chain) was carried out in a study of cytomegalovirus exposure and HLA in healthy donors. The donors were part of the approximately 120-subject validation cohort, which stood apart from the approximately 640-subject first cohort. Study conclusions and caveats: There were 164 TCR beta chains listed as cytomegalovirus-associated. Diagnosis of cytomegalovirus status made by the classifier reportedly showed high specificity and sensitivity.

Trimming cost V 6 bases and J 0 bases; bases outside gene matches: 5. The CDR3 runs 16 residues. Germline V gene sequence: CDR1 LNHDA, CDR2 SQIVND (reference sequence). To note about this clone: Its specificity is unknown.

Produced via immunoSEQ multiplex PCR; TCRdb's table is partial and in-frame only. There are 220,000 or so clones in the sample; about nine tenths occur only once, and 2% to 2.5% lies in the top ten. This sequence originates from a woman aged 18-30 years in good health and CMV-seropositive. The gene calls are TRBV19 and TRBJ2-3; 11 bases are shared with TRBD2. Sequenced: PBMCs. The DNA of the CDR3 is TGTGCCAGTAGCCTACGGACTAGCGGGAGCACAGATACGCAGTATTTT. It encodes CASSLRTSGSTDTQYF.